The 31 T cell receptor beta chains given below trace back to one sample, sequenced in a study of spatial heterogeneity in lung cancer. One entry per CDR3 protein results from TCRdb running MiXCR on the 5' RACE reads. The sample yields tens of thousands of distinct CDR3 sequences, about 7.8% seen once. Noted time point: sample taken at primary tumor resection. The starting material was PBMCs, obtained at surgery. These receptors all stem from a male donor with early-stage non-small cell lung cancer.

In its sample, this clonotype was seen many times. This chain uses TRBV9 with TRBJ2-7; possible D gene TRBD1, 5 bases. Germline-derived CDR1 and CDR2 are SGDLS and YYNGEE. The V and J ends lost 0 bases and 7 bases respectively, with 8 bases between them. This CDR3 has 12 amino acids. The CDR3 DNA sequence: TGTGCCAGCAGCGTAGGCCAGGGTGAGCAGTACTTC. It encodes CASSVGQGEQYF.

The V and J genes are TRBV9 and TRBJ2-7; perhaps TRBD1 as D (5 bases). Germline loops: CDR1 SGDLS, CDR2 YYNGEE. This CDR3 region has 12 residues. Deletions cut 0 bases from V and 5 bases from J, with 6 bases between. CDR3 residues: CASSVGQNEQYF. As DNA, the CDR3 is TGTGCCAGCAGCGTAGGACAGAACGAGCAGTACTTC.

At least ten counts were recorded for this clonotype. The V gene is TRBV15, the J gene TRBJ1-2, with D possibly matching TRBD1 (5 bases). Looked up from germline, CDR1 is LNHNV and CDR2 is YYDKDF (reference sequence). Trimming stripped 3 bases from V and 8 bases from J, with 13 bases between. The length of the CDR3 is 13 residues. The CDR3 loop is CATSRERGRGYTF. In DNA, the CDR3 is TGTGCCACCAGCAGGGAGAGGGGCCGCGGCTACACCTTC. The full variable domain, its missing parts supplied by reference TRBV15 and TRBJ1-2, is DAMVIQNPRYQVTQFGKPVTLSCSQTLNHNVMYWYQQKSSQAPKLLFHYYDKDFNNEADTPDNFQSRRPNTSFCFLDIRSPGLGDTAMYLCATSRERGRGYTFGSGTRLTVV.

This chain uses TRBV7-2 with TRBJ2-7, with TRBD1 matching over 7 bases. The ends lost 3 bases at V and 4 bases at J; junction bases unmatched: 12. The CDR3 loop spans 16 amino acids. Germline values: CDR1 SGHTA, CDR2 FQGNSA. CDR3 coding DNA: TGTGCCAGCAGCTTTACAGGGGACCAATGGGGATACGAGCAGTACTTC. It translates to CASSFTGDQWGYEQYF.

There are a few counts of this clonotype. V is TRBV7-2 and J is TRBJ1-1; TRBD1 might be the D (6 bases). This CDR3 comprises 14 residues. CDR1 is SGHTA and CDR2 is FQGNSA in the germline V gene. Trimming left V 5 bases short and J 3 bases short, with 13 bases between. In DNA form, the CDR3 reads TGTGCCAGCAGCCCATACAGGGATTACACTGAAGCTTTCTTT. It specifies CASSPYRDYTEAFF.

A word on this clonotype: A read error may account for a junction end that differs from germline. In nucleotides, the CDR3 is TGCAGCGGCCTGGGACTGGGCTCCTACAATGAGCAGCTCTTC. Amino acid sequence: CSGLGLGSYNEQLF. This chain uses TRBV20-1 with TRBJ2-1; possible D gene TRBD2, 6 bases. This CDR3 spans 14 amino acids. Germline lookup yields CDR1 DFQATT and CDR2 SNEGSKA (reference sequence).

The table lists this clonotype with a few counts. This rearrangement joins TRBV11-2 to TRBJ1-2, with 7 bases identical to TRBD1. Germline V lookup: CDR1 SGHAT, CDR2 FQNNGV. CDR3 length: 13 residues. Germline trimming cut 1 base from V and 8 bases from J; bases unmatched to any gene: 4. CDR3 sequence (DNA): TGTGCCAGCAGCTTAGTACAGGGGAACGGCTACACCTTC. Translation: CASSLVQGNGYTF.

The genes are TRBV4-1 and TRBJ2-1; tentative D call: TRBD1 (7 bases). From germline, CDR1 is MGHRA and CDR2 YSYEKL. Trimming cost V 2 bases and J 10 bases, with 18 bases left between them. This CDR3 has 15 amino acids. Written as DNA, the CDR3 is TGCGCCAGCAGCCAAAGGCGGACAGGAGGGGAAGAGCAGTTCTTC. Translation gives CASSQRRTGGEEQFF.

This sequence joins TRBV4-1 and TRBJ2-7; the D is unclear. The germline CDR1 and CDR2 sequences are MGHRA and YSYEKL. Trimming removed 1 base from V and 1 base from J, with 8 bases in between. The CDR3 is made up of 14 amino acids. The CDR3 nucleotides read TGCGCCAGCAGCCAAGTAGGGCAGTCCTACGAGCAGTACTTC. Protein: CASSQVGQSYEQYF.

This clonotype has just a few counts. V is TRBV6-2 or TRBV6-3 and J is TRBJ2-2, with D hard to call. The CDR3 is made up of 14 amino acids. CDR1 and CDR2 (germline): MNHEY, SVGEGT. Trimming took off 8 bases at V and 5 bases at J, with 15 bases between the two ends. The CDR3 DNA follows: TGTGCCAGCGGATATCCGATAGGGACCGGGGAGCTGTTTTTT. Its translation: CASGYPIGTGELFF.

This clonotype was observed at least ten times. This chain connects TRBV20-1 to TRBJ1-4; tentatively, D is TRBD1 (6 bases). The CDR3 consists of 13 residues. Trimming pared 6 bases from V and 6 bases from J, leaving 14 bases between. In germline, CDR1 is DFQATT, CDR2 SNEGSKA (reference sequence). The CDR3 sequence is CSAAPGVDEKLFF. The CDR3 nucleotides are TGCAGTGCCGCCCCAGGGGTTGATGAAAAACTGTTTTTT.

This clonotype was picked up many times. This sequence joins TRBV11-3 and TRBJ1-3; D is undetermined. Germline CDR1 SGHNT, CDR2 YENEEA. The V end lost 3 bases, the J end lost 0 bases, and 9 bases lay between the germline ends. The CDR3 has 15 amino acids. CDR3 loop: CASSFEVRSGNTIYF. The CDR3 DNA sequence: TGTGCCAGCAGCTTTGAAGTCCGCTCTGGAAACACCATATATTTT.

This clonotype showed up many times. The V call is TRBV4-1, the J call TRBJ2-7; 14 nucleotides align to TRBD2. Germline-derived CDR1 and CDR2 are MGHRA and YSYEKL. The CDR3 is made up of 16 amino acids. V lost 1 base and J lost 5; bases outside the gene matches: 4. This CDR3 is CASSQGEGLAGDEQYF. In DNA form, the CDR3 reads TGCGCCAGCAGCCAAGGGGAGGGACTAGCGGGAGACGAGCAGTACTTC.

This clonotype has only a few counts. The gene calls are TRBV12-3 or TRBV12-4 and TRBJ1-1; D gene ambiguous. Trimming shortened V by 7 bases and J by 3 bases, and 12 bases separated the two germline ends. The CDR3 runs to 13 residues. The CDR3 loop is CASTLEIHTEAFF. In DNA, the CDR3 is TGTGCCAGCACCTTAGAGATACACACTGAAGCTTTCTTT.

At least ten counts were recorded for this clonotype. The gene calls are TRBV9 and TRBJ2-1; 12 nucleotides agree with TRBD2. Unmatched junction bases numbered 6, after V lost 2 bases and J lost 9 bases. The length of the CDR3 is 15 residues. Germline V gives CDR1 SGDLS, CDR2 YYNGEE. Written as DNA, the CDR3 is TGTGCCAGCAGCGTGACTAGCGGGAGTGCGGGTGAGCAGTTCTTC. Translated, it gives CASSVTSGSAGEQFF.

The table lists this clonotype with many counts. The chain couples TRBV4-1 to TRBJ2-7, with TRBD1 matching over 9 bases. CDR1 is MGHRA and CDR2 is YSYEKL in the germline V gene. The CDR3 consists of 16 residues. V lost 3 bases to trimming and J lost 8 bases; unmatched junction nucleotides: 14. The CDR3 region is CASSHAPKDRGRKQYF. Written as DNA, the CDR3 is TGCGCCAGCAGCCACGCCCCGAAGGACAGGGGAAGGAAGCAGTACTTC.

This clonotype was counted at least ten times. J is TRBJ2-1 and V is TRBV28, with 10 bases matching TRBD2. CDR1 and CDR2 (germline): MDHEN, SYDVKM. CDR3 length: 16 residues. J gave up 2 bases and V 3 bases, and 4 bases lay outside the gene matches. CDR3: CASSLGAGGPYNEQFF. DNA for the CDR3: TGTGCCAGCAGTTTGGGAGCGGGAGGGCCCTACAATGAGCAGTTCTTC.

The chain links TRBV19 to TRBJ2-7; 15 bases match TRBD2. Looked up from germline, CDR1 is LNHDA and CDR2 is SQIVND (reference sequence). Unmatched junction bases numbered 17, after V lost 5 bases and J lost 6 bases. This CDR3 is built from 19 residues. The CDR3 nucleotides are TGTGCCAGTAGTGGGTTCGGACTAGCGGGAGGGCCTTCAACTCGCGAGCAGTACTTC. It specifies CASSGFGLAGGPSTREQYF.

The chain joins TRBV7-6 to TRBJ2-2, with TRBD2 as a possible D gene (7 bases). Germline V gene sequence: CDR1 SGHVS, CDR2 FNYEAQ. CDR3 length: 13 amino acids. V dropped 5 bases and J dropped 6 bases, with 10 bases sitting between them. CDR3 region: CASSMGGPGELFF. CDR3 DNA sequence: TGTGCCAGCAGCATGGGGGGGCCCGGGGAGCTGTTTTTT.

This clonotype has at least ten counts. This rearrangement joins TRBV3-1 to TRBJ2-3; 11 nucleotides match TRBD2. The V and J ends lost 0 bases and 2 bases, in that order; junction bases with no gene match: 4. The CDR3 runs to 17 residues. In germline, CDR1 is LGHDT, CDR2 YNNKEL (reference sequence). The CDR3: CASSQELSGGDTDTQYF. In DNA form, the CDR3 reads TGTGCCAGCAGCCAAGAGCTTAGCGGGGGGGACACAGATACGCAGTATTTT.

This clonotype was seen many times. The chain uses TRBV2 and TRBJ2-7; no clear D gene. CDR3 length: 12 amino acids. Germline CDR1 reads SNHLY; CDR2 reads FYNNEI. Trimming stripped 7 bases from V and 6 bases from J, with 13 bases between. DNA of the CDR3: TGTGCCAGCAAACAGACGTATTTCGAGCAGTACTTC. This codes for CASKQTYFEQYF.

This clonotype was seen only a few times. The V call is TRBV28, the J call TRBJ2-1, with 14 bases that match TRBD2. V was pared by 6 bases and J by 7 bases, with 11 bases of the junction left unmatched. CDR3 size: 17 residues. CDR1 is MDHEN, CDR2 SYDVKM, per germline. The CDR3 sequence is CASSAHGGTSGSNEQFF. The CDR3 DNA follows: TGTGCCAGCAGCGCCCATGGGGGGACTAGCGGGAGTAATGAGCAGTTCTTC.

This clonotype showed up many times. The gene calls are TRBV29-1 and TRBJ1-1; D gene ambiguous. The CDR3 consists of 12 residues. With 4 bases removed from V and 0 bases from J, the gap between germline ends came to 6 bases. Germline V lookup: CDR1 SQVTM, CDR2 ANQGSEA. The CDR3 loop is CSVAFMNTEAFF. The DNA of the CDR3 is TGCAGCGTTGCTTTTATGAACACTGAAGCTTTCTTT.

This clonotype was seen repeatedly, ten times or more. The chain has TRBV3-1 and TRBJ1-2; D is unclear. Trimming stripped 4 bases from V and 2 bases from J, with 8 bases between. The CDR3 has 13 residues. Germline loops: CDR1 LGHDT, CDR2 YNNKEL (reference sequence). DNA for the CDR3: TGTGCCAGCAGCCCGGCGCTCAACTATGGCTACACCTTC. Amino acids: CASSPALNYGYTF.

Many counts were recorded for this clonotype. The chain links TRBV19 to TRBJ2-1, with 11 bases identical to TRBD2. V shed 5 bases and J 5 bases; nucleotides not matched to a gene: 5. The CDR3 is 15 amino acids. Germline loops: CDR1 LNHDA, CDR2 SQIVND (reference sequence). The CDR3 spells CASSVSGRADNEQFF. The CDR3 DNA reads as TGTGCCAGTAGTGTTAGCGGGAGGGCCGACAATGAGCAGTTCTTC.

The chain recombines TRBV6-2 or TRBV6-3 with TRBJ2-1, with D hard to call. CDR3 length: 11 amino acids. Germline V CDR1 and CDR2: MNHEY, SVGEGT. The germline V and J ends were trimmed by 7 bases and 6 bases, with 7 bases remaining between them. CDR3 DNA sequence: TGTGCCAGCACCGACATCAATGAGCAGTTCTTC. Its translation: CASTDINEQFF.

V usage is TRBV18 and J usage is TRBJ1-1, with D uncertain. V was pared by 1 base and J by 3 bases, with 15 bases between. This CDR3 is built from 16 residues. Germline V gives CDR1 KGHSH, CDR2 LQKENI. DNA of the CDR3: TGTGCCAGCTCACCACTCCTCCAGACCCTCGACACTGAAGCTTTCTTT. Translating gives CASSPLLQTLDTEAFF.

The V gene is TRBV12-3 or TRBV12-4, the J gene TRBJ2-2; 7 bases fit TRBD1. This CDR3 region has 14 residues. J was trimmed by 7 bases and V by 10 bases; bases with no gene match: 12. The CDR3 DNA sequence: TGTGCCATCCGGCAGGCAGGGGGAAACGGGGAGCTGTTTTTT. Translated, it gives CAIRQAGGNGELFF.

This clonotype has a handful of counts. V is TRBV13 and J is TRBJ1-1; D is possibly TRBD1 (5 bases). The germline gives CDR1 PRHDT, CDR2 FYEKMQ (reference sequence). This CDR3 has 15 residues. V lost 5 bases and J lost 1, with 14 bases in between. As DNA, the CDR3 is TGTGCCAGCAGCCGAGACTCAAGGGGGAACACTGAAGCTTTCTTT. It specifies CASSRDSRGNTEAFF.

This clonotype was seen repeatedly, ten times or more. The rearrangement links TRBV7-6 to TRBJ2-7; the D gene is possibly TRBD2 (7 bases). Trimming removed 5 bases at V and 1 base at J, with 15 bases between. Germline lookup yields CDR1 SGHVS and CDR2 FNYEAQ. There are 15 residues in the CDR3. This chain's CDR3 is CASSPGGGLSYEQYF. CDR3 nucleotides: TGTGCCAGCAGCCCTGGGGGGGGGCTATCCTACGAGCAGTACTTC.

The sample holds many counts of this clonotype. V usage is TRBV7-9 and J usage is TRBJ2-1; TRBD2 agrees at 7 bases. Germline assignment: CDR1 SEHNR and CDR2 FQNEAQ (reference sequence). This CDR3 contains 16 residues. V lost 5 bases and J lost 0; bases outside the gene matches: 7. The CDR3, as DNA: TGTGCCAGCAGCCCACGAGCGGGGTTCTCCTACAATGAGCAGTTCTTC. The encoded protein is CASSPRAGFSYNEQFF. Based on the CDR3 plus reference TRBV7-9 and TRBJ2-1, the full variable domain is DTGVSQNPRHKITKRGQNVTFRCDPISEHNRLYWYRQTLGQGPEFLTYFQNEAQLEKSRLLSDRFSAERPKGSFSTLEIQRTEQGDSAMYLCASSPRAGFSYNEQFFGPGTRLTVL.